What follows are 18 T cell receptor beta chains derived from one specimen sequenced in a study of CD8 T cells in Susac syndrome. Random hexamers were used to reverse transcribe about 0.45 to 1 ug of RNA. TCRdb redid the calling of the immunoSEQ multiplex PCR reads with MiXCR, one entry per CDR3 protein. The table records just under 150,000 distinct CDR3 sequences, roughly 95% of them present only once. The sequencing sample was made of CD4+ T cells from PBMCs. The source of these receptors is a human donor in good health.

The chain combines TRBV20-1 with TRBJ1-5, with 8 bases matching TRBD1. V gave up 4 bases and J gave up 4 bases; unmatched junction bases: 6. CDR1 and CDR2 from the germline V gene are DFQATT and SNEGSKA (reference sequence). The CDR3 sequence is 14 residues long. DNA for the CDR3: TGCAGTGCTAAGCGCACAGGGGGTAATCAGCCCCAGCATTTT. Its translation: CSAKRTGGNQPQHF.

The chain joins TRBV20-1 to TRBJ1-1; D is possibly TRBD1 (5 bases). The CDR3 has 13 residues. V shed 0 bases and J shed 8 bases, with 13 bases lying between them. CDR1 is DFQATT and CDR2 is SNEGSKA in the germline V gene (reference sequence). CDR3: CSARDPGHVEAFF. CDR3 in DNA: TGCAGTGCTAGAGATCCGGGGCACGTGGAAGCTTTCTTT.

The chain couples TRBV24-1 to TRBJ2-2, with TRBD1 matching over 9 bases. V was pared by 6 bases and J by 5 bases, with 6 bases of the junction left unmatched. Germline CDR1 KGHDR, CDR2 SFDVKD. There are 15 residues in the CDR3. The CDR3 sequence is CATSLGTGRTGELFF. The CDR3 bases are TGTGCCACCAGTCTCGGGACAGGGAGAACCGGGGAGCTGTTTTTT.

The genes are TRBV24-1 and TRBJ2-2; D not certain. Trimming took off 1 base at V and 7 bases at J, with 9 bases between the two ends. CDR1 is KGHDR, CDR2 SFDVKD, per germline. The CDR3 consists of 14 residues. CDR3 bases: TGTGCCACCAGTGATTTCTGGGTAGGCGGGGAGCTGTTTTTT. It codes for CATSDFWVGGELFF.

The rearrangement links TRBV2 to TRBJ1-2; 12 nucleotides match TRBD1. The V gene's germline CDR1 is SNHLY and CDR2 FYNNEI. The length of the CDR3 is 12 residues. Trimming at V came to 7 bases and at J to 10 bases, leaving 4 bases not matched to a gene. CDR3 sequence reads: CASKGQGAAYTF. The DNA for the CDR3 is TGTGCCAGCAAGGGACAGGGGGCGGCCTACACCTTC.

The gene calls are TRBV20-1 and TRBJ2-3, with 7 bases identical to TRBD2. The CDR3 spans 15 residues. Germline V CDR1 and CDR2: DFQATT, SNEGSKA (reference sequence). V lost 6 bases to trimming and J lost 3 bases; unmatched junction nucleotides: 12. The CDR3 DNA sequence: TGCAGTGCCCCCAGGGAGGGCCGATCGACAGATACGCAGTATTTT. Translation gives CSAPREGRSTDTQYF.

V gene TRBV7-2 combines with J gene TRBJ2-1, with 14 bases matching TRBD2. V lost 5 bases, J lost 1 base, and 4 bases stayed unmatched. This CDR3 comprises 17 residues. CDR1 is SGHTA, CDR2 FQGNSA, per germline. CDR3 residues: CASSRGLAGASYNEQFF. The DNA for the CDR3 is TGTGCCAGCAGCCGGGGACTAGCGGGAGCGTCCTACAATGAGCAGTTCTTC.

This chain connects TRBV3-1 to TRBJ2-5; D is perhaps TRBD1 (6 bases). This CDR3 has 14 amino acids. In germline, CDR1 is LGHDT, CDR2 YNNKEL (reference sequence). V lost 8 bases and J lost 2, with 15 bases in between. The CDR3, as DNA: TGTGCCAGCTCCCCCCGGGACACACAAGAGACCCAGTACTTC. Translated, it gives CASSPRDTQETQYF.

This chain uses TRBV29-1 with TRBJ2-5; weak D call: TRBD2 (5 bases). Germline values: CDR1 SQVTM, CDR2 ANQGSEA. There are 12 residues in the CDR3. V lost 4 bases and J 5 bases, leaving 11 bases between the germline ends. The CDR3 DNA is TGCAGCGTTGCGTCGGGATACGAGACCCAGTACTTC. It is translated as CSVASGYETQYF. The entire variable domain, with the rest obtained from reference TRBV29-1 and TRBJ2-5, is as follows: SAVISQKPSRDICQRGTSLTIQCQVDSQVTMMFWYRQQPGQSLTLIATANQGSEATYESGFVIDKFPISRPNLTFSTLTVSNMSPEDSSIYLCSVASGYETQYFGPGTRLLVL.

This clonotype appeared a single time. The V call is TRBV9, the J call TRBJ2-6; perhaps TRBD1 as D (7 bases). Germline V gene data show CDR1 as SGDLS and CDR2 as YYNGEE. The germline V and J ends were trimmed by 0 bases and 2 bases, with 15 bases remaining between them. This CDR3 is built from 18 residues. The DNA for the CDR3 is TGTGCCAGCAGCGTAGAGGGGGCAGGGAGGCCTGGGGCCAACGTCCTGACTTTC. It specifies CASSVEGAGRPGANVLTF.

The J gene is TRBJ1-5, the V gene TRBV5-1; D unresolved. The V gene lost 1 base and the J gene lost 5 bases, with 13 bases spanning the gap. CDR3 length: 15 residues. CDR1 and CDR2 from the germline V gene are SGHRS and YFSETQ. Here the CDR3 DNA reads TGCGCCAGCAGCTTGTCCACGAATTCGGATCAGCCCCAGCATTTT. It yields the protein CASSLSTNSDQPQHF.

For the CDR3, the DNA is TGTGCCAGCAGCCAAGTCCCTAGCGGGGCCGGGGGGTACGAGCAGTACTTC. Translation: CASSQVPSGAGGYEQYF. The V call is TRBV3-1, the J call TRBJ2-7; the match to TRBD2 covers 9 bases. V was clipped by 1 base and J by 4 bases; unmatched bases: 11. Germline-derived CDR1 and CDR2 are LGHDT and YNNKEL (reference sequence). This CDR3 contains 17 residues.

CDR3 sequence: CSAGWGSTVWGNTEAFF. DNA of the CDR3: TGCAGCGCGGGTTGGGGTTCGACAGTGTGGGGAAACACTGAAGCTTTCTTT. V usage is TRBV29-1 and J usage is TRBJ1-1; tentatively, D is TRBD1 (5 bases). Trimming took off 7 bases at V and 2 bases at J, with 26 bases between the two ends. Germline V CDR1 and CDR2: SQVTM, ANQGSEA. The CDR3 length is 17 residues.

V is TRBV7-9 and J is TRBJ2-2; D is undetermined. Trimming stripped 1 base from V and 5 bases from J, with 11 bases between. The CDR3 is made up of 15 amino acids. Per germline, CDR1 SEHNR and CDR2 FQNEAQ (reference sequence). CDR3 region: CASSLGSGATGELFF. CDR3 in DNA: TGTGCCAGCAGCTTAGGGTCTGGAGCTACCGGGGAGCTGTTTTTT.

The chain uses TRBV2 and TRBJ1-1; 10 nucleotides line up with TRBD1. J gave up 1 base and V 7 bases, and 6 bases lay outside the gene matches. The germline V gene encodes CDR1 SNHLY and CDR2 FYNNEI. There are 15 residues in the CDR3. The DNA of the CDR3 is TGTGCCAGCACAAGACAGGGGGCTGCGAACACTGAAGCTTTCTTT. Amino acid sequence: CASTRQGAANTEAFF.

This clonotype was seen only once. The J gene is TRBJ1-1, the V gene TRBV2, with a possible D match to TRBD1 (5 bases). This CDR3 has 12 amino acids. V lost 8 bases, J lost 5 bases, and 12 bases lay in between. Germline-derived CDR1 and CDR2 are SNHLY and FYNNEI. CDR3 protein: CASGRGRTEAFF. The CDR3 nucleotides read TGTGCCAGCGGTCGGGGGAGGACTGAAGCTTTCTTT.

Here the CDR3 DNA reads TGTGCCTGGAGTGAACGCCGGGACAGTAGAACCGGGGAGCTGTTTTTT. Protein sequence: CAWSERRDSRTGELFF. This sequence joins TRBV30 and TRBJ2-2; 7 nucleotides agree with TRBD1. V lost 1 base to trimming and J lost 5 bases; unmatched junction nucleotides: 10. This CDR3 is built from 16 residues. Per germline, CDR1 GTSNPN and CDR2 SVGIG (reference sequence). The variable domain in full, completed from reference TRBV30 and TRBJ2-2, reads SQTIHQWPATLVQPVGSPLSLECTVEGTSNPNLYWYRQAAGRGLQLLFYSVGIGQISSEVPQNLSASRPQDRQFILSSKKLLLSDSGFYLCAWSERRDSRTGELFFGEGSRLTVL.

V usage is TRBV5-1 and J usage is TRBJ1-1; D ambiguous. Deletions cut 2 bases from V and 8 bases from J, with 13 bases between. Germline values: CDR1 SGHRS, CDR2 YFSETQ. This CDR3 has 13 amino acids. This CDR3 is CASSFQDSREAFF. CDR3 DNA: TGCGCCAGCAGCTTTCAGGATTCACGGGAAGCTTTCTTT.